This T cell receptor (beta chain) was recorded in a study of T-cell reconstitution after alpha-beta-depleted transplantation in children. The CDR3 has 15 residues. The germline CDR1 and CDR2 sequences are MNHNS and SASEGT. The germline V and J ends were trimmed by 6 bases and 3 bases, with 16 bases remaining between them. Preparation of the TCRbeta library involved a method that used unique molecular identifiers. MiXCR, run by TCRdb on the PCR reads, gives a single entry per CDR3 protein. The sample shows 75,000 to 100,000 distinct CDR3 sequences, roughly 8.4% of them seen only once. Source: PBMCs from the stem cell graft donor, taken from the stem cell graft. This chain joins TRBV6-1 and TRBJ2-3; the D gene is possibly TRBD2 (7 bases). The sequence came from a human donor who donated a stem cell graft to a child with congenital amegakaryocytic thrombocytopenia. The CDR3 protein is CASSSRGAETDTQYF. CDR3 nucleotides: TGTGCCAGCAGCTCACGGGGGGCGGAGACAGATACGCAGTATTTT.